The rows below give T cell receptor beta chains drawn from one sample of a study of T cell changes during pregnancy in multiple sclerosis. Libraries were prepared by immunoSEQ multiplex PCR; TCRdb keeps only in-frame clonotypes and omits some of them. The sample gives tens of thousands of clones, about 88% of which show up once; 0.45% to 0.6% is in the top ten. The sample here was CD4+ T cells from peripheral blood mononuclear cells, taken in the first trimester of pregnancy. These receptors all come from a female donor with multiple sclerosis, enrolled in a pregnancy study. Both conserved end residues are trimmed from each CDR3.

j_call	v_call	cdr3_aa
TRBJ2-1	TRBV19	ASSPLAEKTRGEQF
TRBJ1-3	TRBV30	AWATRSSGNTIY
TRBJ1-1	TRBV6-5	ASSTPTGTYTEAF
TRBJ2-3	TRBV30	AWSRQVRTDTQY
TRBJ2-1	TRBV18	ASSPMGRNREQF
TRBJ1-2	TRBV6-1	ASSRQGTNYGYT
TRBJ1-1	TRBV14	ASSQAPVNTEAF
TRBJ2-3	TRBV7-3	ASSLEVGASGRGLY
TRBJ1-1	TRBV30	AWSFQLNTEAF
TRBJ2-1	TRBV28	ASRALRVNNEQF
TRBJ2-7	TRBV7-8	ASSRGLSYEQY
TRBJ2-2	TRBV19	ASRGTGAGELF
TRBJ2-1	TRBV2	ASSEGRESVYNEQF
TRBJ2-1	TRBV5-5	ASSLVGRSNEQF
TRBJ2-3	TRBV5-1	ASSPGQGIGTDTQY
TRBJ1-1	TRBV5-1	ASSKTGGITEAF
TRBJ1-5	TRBV27	ASKQGVISNQPQH
TRBJ2-2	TRBV14	ASSQKAGSGELF
TRBJ2-7	TRBV6-5	ASSYSNREEQY
TRBJ2-7	TRBV5-3	ARSRQGNGDEQY
TRBJ1-5	TRBV4-2	ASSPSASGNQPQH
TRBJ2-7	TRBV5-6	ASSLGHKQY
TRBJ2-3	TRBV29-1	SAGQGSTDTQY
TRBJ1-1	TRBV2	ASSEDAARGNTEAF
TRBJ1-3	TRBV28	ASSFAGAGNTIY
TRBJ1-1	TRBV5-6	ASRGTPNTEAF
TRBJ2-1	TRBV5-1	ASSLIAGEGNEQF
TRBJ1-4	TRBV18	ASSLQAGEKLF
TRBJ1-1	TRBV19	ASSAQGASGTEAF
TRBJ1-4	TRBV5-6	ASSGTGTGEKLF
TRBJ1-1	TRBV6-4	ASSLTGTTEAF
TRBJ1-1	TRBV19	ASRQQGRIRSEAF
TRBJ2-1	TRBV5-1	ASSWTAGSYNEQF
TRBJ2-3	TRBV14	ASSQGLRRTDTQY
TRBJ1-5	TRBV7-9	ASSSQGIHQPQH
TRBJ2-7	TRBV5-6	ASSRPTGSPYEQY
TRBJ2-1	TRBV4-1	ASSHLRSGYNEQF
TRBJ1-5	TRBV2	ASSGGDRGQQPQH
TRBJ2-3	TRBV4-1	ASSQEGADTQY
TRBJ1-1	TRBV4-2	ASTLDRNTEAF
TRBJ2-7	TRBV19	ASSMVAGSYEQY
TRBJ2-3	TRBV19	ASSKIGVLTDTQY
TRBJ1-6	TRBV30	AWNPSAGSPLH
TRBJ1-2	TRBV2	ASSVRESYT
TRBJ1-1	TRBV19	ASRQGRGLNTEAF
TRBJ2-1	TRBV30	AYGQGYNEQF
TRBJ2-1	TRBV5-1	ASSERQGRLRSNEQF